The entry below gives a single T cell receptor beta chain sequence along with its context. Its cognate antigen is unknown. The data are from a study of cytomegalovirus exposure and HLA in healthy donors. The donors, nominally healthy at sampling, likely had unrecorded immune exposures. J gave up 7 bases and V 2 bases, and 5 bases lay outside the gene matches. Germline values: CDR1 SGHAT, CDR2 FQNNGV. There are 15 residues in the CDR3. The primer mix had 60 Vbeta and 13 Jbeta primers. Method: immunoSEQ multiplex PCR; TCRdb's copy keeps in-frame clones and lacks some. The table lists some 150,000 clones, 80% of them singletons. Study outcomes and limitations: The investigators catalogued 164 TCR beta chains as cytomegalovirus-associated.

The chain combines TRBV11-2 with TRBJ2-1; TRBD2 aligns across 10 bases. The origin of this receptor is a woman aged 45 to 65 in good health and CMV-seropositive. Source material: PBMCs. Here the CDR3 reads CASSLYLAGVNEQFF. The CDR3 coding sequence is TGTGCCAGCAGCTTATACCTAGCGGGAGTTAATGAGCAGTTCTTC.